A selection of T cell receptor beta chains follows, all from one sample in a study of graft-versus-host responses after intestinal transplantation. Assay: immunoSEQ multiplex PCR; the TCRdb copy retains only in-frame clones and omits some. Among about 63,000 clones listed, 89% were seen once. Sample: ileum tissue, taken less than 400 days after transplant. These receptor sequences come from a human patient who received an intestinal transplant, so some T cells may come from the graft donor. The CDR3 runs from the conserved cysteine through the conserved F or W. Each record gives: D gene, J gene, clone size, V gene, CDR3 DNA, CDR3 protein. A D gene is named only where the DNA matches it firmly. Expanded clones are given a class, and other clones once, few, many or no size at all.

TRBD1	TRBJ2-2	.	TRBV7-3	TGTGCCAGCAGCTTTCTTGCAGGGGGCCTGAACACCGGGGAGCTGTTTTTT	CASSFLAGGLNTGELFF
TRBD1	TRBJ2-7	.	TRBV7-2	TGTGCCAGCAGCCACCCTACAGGGGCGAACGAGCAGTACTTC	CASSHPTGANEQYF
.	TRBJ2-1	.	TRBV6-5	TGTGCCAGCAGTTACGGCACCTCCGGCAATGAGCAGTTCTTC	CASSYGTSGNEQFF
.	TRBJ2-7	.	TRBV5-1	TGCGCCAGCAGCTTGTATGGTGTGATCCACGAGCAGTACTTC	CASSLYGVIHEQYF
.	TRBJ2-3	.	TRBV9	TGTGCCAGCACCCCGACATCTAGCACAGATACGCAGTATTTT	CASTPTSSTDTQYF
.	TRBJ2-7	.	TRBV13	TGTGCCAGCAGCCCCTGGCGGGGCTACGAGCAGTACTTC	CASSPWRGYEQYF
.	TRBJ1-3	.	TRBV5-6	TGTGCCAGCAGCTTGGCCCCGGGCACTGGAAACACCATATATTTT	CASSLAPGTGNTIYF
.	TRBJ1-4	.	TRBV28	TGTGCCAGCAGCCTGACAGGTGGTAATGAAAAACTGTTTTTT	CASSLTGGNEKLFF
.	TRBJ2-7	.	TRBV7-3	TGTGCCAGCACCCCCAGCCAGGACTCCTACGAGCAGTACTTC	CASTPSQDSYEQYF
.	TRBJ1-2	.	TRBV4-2	TGTGCCAGCCCAATGTACGATGGCTACACCTTC	CASPMYDGYTF
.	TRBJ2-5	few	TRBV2	TGTGCCAGCACTCGGACAAAGGTCTCCCAAGAGACCCAGTACTTC	CASTRTKVSQETQYF
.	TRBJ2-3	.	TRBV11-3	TGTGCCAGCAGCTTTCGTGACCCAGATACGCAGTATTTT	CASSFRDPDTQYF
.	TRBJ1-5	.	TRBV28	TGTGCCAGCAGTGTAAATCAGCCCCAGCATTTT	CASSVNQPQHF
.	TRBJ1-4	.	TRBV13	TGTGCCAGCAGCTTAGGGGCTCCGGCAACAACTAATGAAAAACTGTTTTTT	CASSLGAPATTNEKLFF
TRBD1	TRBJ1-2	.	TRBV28	TGTGCCAGCAGTCCCTCCTGGACAGGGAAGAATGGCTACACCTTC	CASSPSWTGKNGYTF
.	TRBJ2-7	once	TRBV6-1	TGTGCCAGCAGTGATCAGGTCTCAGGGCCCTACGAGCAGTACTTC	CASSDQVSGPYEQYF
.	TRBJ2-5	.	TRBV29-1	TGCAGCGTTGACCTTAGCGAGACCCAGTACTTC	CSVDLSETQYF
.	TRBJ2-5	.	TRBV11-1	TGTGCCAGCAGCCTCCCGGGCGGGGAGCAGTACTTC	CASSLPGGEQYF
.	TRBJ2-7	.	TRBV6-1	TGTGCCAGCAGTGGGGACGGGCAGTACTTC	CASSGDGQYF
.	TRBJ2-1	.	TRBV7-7	TGTGCTAGCAGCTTAGAGGGGGCGGGGGACAATGAGCAGTTCTTC	CASSLEGAGDNEQFF
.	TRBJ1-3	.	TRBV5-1	TGCGCCAGCAGCTTTGGGGGGGTGTCTGGAAACACCATATATTTT	CASSFGGVSGNTIYF
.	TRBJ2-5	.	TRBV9	TGTGCCAGCAGCGTAGACAGTATGGAGGAGACCCAGTACTTC	CASSVDSMEETQYF
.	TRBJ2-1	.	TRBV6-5	TGTGCCAGCAGTTACAGAGGTTACAATGAGCAGTTCTTC	CASSYRGYNEQFF
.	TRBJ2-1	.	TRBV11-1	TGTGCCAGCAGCTTCGGGGATGAGCAGTTCTTC	CASSFGDEQFF
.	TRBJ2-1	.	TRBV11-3	TGTGCCAGCAGCTTAGCGCCCAATGAGCAGTTCTTC	CASSLAPNEQFF
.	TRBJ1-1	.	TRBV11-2	TGTGCCAGCAGCCCGGACCTGAACACTGAAGCTTTCTTT	CASSPDLNTEAFF
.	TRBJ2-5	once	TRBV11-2	TGTGCCAGCAGCCGAACACGGGAGACCCAGTACTTC	CASSRTRETQYF
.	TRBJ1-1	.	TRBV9	TGTGCCAGCAGCCCGCGGGTGAACACTGAAGCTTTCTTT	CASSPRVNTEAFF
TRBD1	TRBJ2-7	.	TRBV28	TGTGCCAGCAGTTTCGGGACAGGGTATGACGAGCAGTACTTC	CASSFGTGYDEQYF
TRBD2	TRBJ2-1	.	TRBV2	TGTGCCAGCAGTGAGAGCGGGGGCGAATACAATGAGCAGTTCTTC	CASSESGGEYNEQFF
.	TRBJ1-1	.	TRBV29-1	TGCAGCGTTGAACCCCCGACGGGCACTGAAGCTTTCTTT	CSVEPPTGTEAFF
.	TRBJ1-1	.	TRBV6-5	TGTGCCAGCAGCAAAATAGGGGACGGGAACACTGAAGCTTTCTTT	CASSKIGDGNTEAFF
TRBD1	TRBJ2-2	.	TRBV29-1	TGCAGCGTTCTCGACAGGGGGGGCACCGGGGAGCTGTTTTTT	CSVLDRGGTGELFF
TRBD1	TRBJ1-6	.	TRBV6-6	TGTGCCAGCAGTCGGACAGGGGCAGTAGGTTCACCCCTCCACTTT	CASSRTGAVGSPLHF
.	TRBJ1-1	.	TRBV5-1	TGCGCCAGCAGCTCAGGGGCGAACACTGAAGCTTTCTTT	CASSSGANTEAFF
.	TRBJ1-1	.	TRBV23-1	TGCGCCAGCAGTCACAGAGGGCTTTACACTGAAGCTTTCTTT	CASSHRGLYTEAFF
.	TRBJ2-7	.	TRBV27	TGTGCCAGCAGTTTATCGCACGCCTACGAGCAGTACTTC	CASSLSHAYEQYF
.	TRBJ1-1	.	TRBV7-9	TGTGCCAGCAGCCCGTACATGAACACTGAAGCTTTCTTT	CASSPYMNTEAFF